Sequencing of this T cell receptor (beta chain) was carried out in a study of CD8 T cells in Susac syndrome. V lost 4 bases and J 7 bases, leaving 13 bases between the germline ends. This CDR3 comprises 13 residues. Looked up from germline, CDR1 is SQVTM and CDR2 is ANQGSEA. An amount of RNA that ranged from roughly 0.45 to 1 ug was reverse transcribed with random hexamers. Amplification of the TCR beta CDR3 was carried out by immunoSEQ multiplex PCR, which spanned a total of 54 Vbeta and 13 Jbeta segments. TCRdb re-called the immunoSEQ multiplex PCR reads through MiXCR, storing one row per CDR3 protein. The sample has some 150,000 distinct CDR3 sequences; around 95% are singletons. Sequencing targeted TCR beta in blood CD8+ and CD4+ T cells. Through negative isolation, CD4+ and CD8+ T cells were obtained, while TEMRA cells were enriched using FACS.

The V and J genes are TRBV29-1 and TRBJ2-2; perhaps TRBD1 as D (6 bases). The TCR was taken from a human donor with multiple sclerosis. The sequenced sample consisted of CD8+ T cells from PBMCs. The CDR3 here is CSVVFQGYGELFF. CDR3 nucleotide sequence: TGCAGCGTTGTGTTCCAGGGGTACGGGGAGCTGTTTTTT.